The 23 T cell receptor beta chains reported below all come from one sample, sequenced in a study of blood T cell repertoires in COVID-19 (dated by TCRdb to about 2020). Libraries were built with the immunoSEQ multiplex PCR assay. TCRdb provides this immuneACCESS table in a form limited to in-frame rearrangements. Some clones are lacking; in checked studies, under half of them reflect an unresolved V gene, and why the rest are absent is not known. The sample table shows about 200,000 clones, and about 88% are seen once. The ten largest clones capture around 1.5% of the sample. The source material was peripheral blood. The receptors derive from a man in his late teens or twenties with active or convalescent COVID-19.

The chain links TRBV27 to TRBJ1-2; 8 nucleotides line up with TRBD1. J lost 4 bases, V lost 2 bases, and 9 bases had no gene match. The length of the CDR3 is 16 residues. Germline loops: CDR1 MNHEY, CDR2 SMNVEV (reference sequence). CDR3 amino acids: CASSLGPGQDFYGYTF. The CDR3, as DNA: TGTGCCAGCAGTTTAGGCCCGGGACAGGATTTCTATGGCTACACCTTC.

This clone is a singleton in its sample. The V call is TRBV30, the J call TRBJ2-5, with a weak D call TRBD2 (6 bases). Trimming stripped 3 bases from V and 4 bases from J, with 9 bases between. This CDR3 contains 12 residues. Germline V CDR1 and CDR2: GTSNPN, SVGIG (reference sequence). CDR3 amino acids: CAWRASAETQYF. Here the CDR3 DNA reads TGTGCCTGGAGAGCTAGCGCAGAGACCCAGTACTTC.

V and J are TRBV13 and TRBJ2-7, with 10 nucleotides matching TRBD1. The germline V gene encodes CDR1 PRHDT and CDR2 FYEKMQ (reference sequence). CDR3 length equals 14 residues. Losses at the gene ends were 5 bases for V and 5 bases for J; bases not matched to a gene: 6. The CDR3 DNA sequence: TGTGCCAGCAGCGCTGGACAGGGGGTCGACGAGCAGTACTTC. Its translation: CASSAGQGVDEQYF.

The chain combines TRBV27 with TRBJ2-2, with D possibly being TRBD1 (6 bases). CDR3 length: 17 residues. Germline assignment: CDR1 MNHEY and CDR2 SMNVEV (reference sequence). Trimming removed 6 bases at V and 0 bases at J, with 17 bases between. Here the CDR3 DNA reads TGTGCCAGCAGCCAAATGACAGGCCGCTCGAACACCGGGGAGCTGTTTTTT. It specifies CASSQMTGRSNTGELFF.

V usage is TRBV11-2 and J usage is TRBJ2-5, with a possible D match to TRBD2 (5 bases). This CDR3 spans 13 amino acids. Trimming took off 5 bases at V and 8 bases at J, with 15 bases between the two ends. The germline gives CDR1 SGHAT, CDR2 FQNNGV. The CDR3: CASSETRPYTQYF. For the CDR3, the DNA is TGTGCCAGCAGCGAAACTAGGCCCTATACCCAGTACTTC. Based on the CDR3 plus reference TRBV11-2 and TRBJ2-5, the full variable domain is EAGVAQSPRYKIIEKRQSVAFWCNPISGHATLYWYQQILGQGPKLLIQFQNNGVVDDSQLPKDRFSAERLKGVDSTLKIQPAKLEDSAVYLCASSETRPYTQYFGPGTRLLVL.

The chain is built from TRBV6-5 and TRBJ2-3; TRBD1 aligns across 7 bases. V gave up 7 bases and J gave up 3 bases; unmatched junction bases: 7. CDR1 and CDR2 (germline): MNHEY, SVGAGI. This CDR3 is built from 14 residues. The CDR3 sequence is CASMTDRLTDTQYF. CDR3 bases: TGTGCCAGCATGACGGACAGGCTTACAGATACGCAGTATTTT.

The chain links TRBV6-6 to TRBJ2-5; D is ambiguous. Germline assignment: CDR1 MNHNY and CDR2 SVGAGI (reference sequence). The V and J ends lost 6 bases and 2 bases respectively, with 13 bases between them. This CDR3 contains 14 residues. CDR3 coding DNA: TGTGCCAGCAGCCCCCCCGGTCGGCAAGAGACCCAGTACTTC. This codes for CASSPPGRQETQYF.

V gene TRBV7-9 combines with J gene TRBJ1-1; a weak D match, TRBD1 (6 bases). The CDR3 covers 13 residues. Germline values: CDR1 SEHNR, CDR2 FQNEAQ (reference sequence). Deletions cut 2 bases from V and 6 bases from J, with 10 bases between. The CDR3 here is CASSLRTAAEAFF. CDR3 nucleotides: TGTGCCAGCAGCTTACGGACAGCCGCTGAAGCTTTCTTT.

This chain connects TRBV5-6 to TRBJ2-1; D unclear. From germline, CDR1 is SGHDT and CDR2 YYEEEE. The germline V and J ends were trimmed by 0 bases and 5 bases, with 12 bases remaining between them. This CDR3 comprises 15 residues. The CDR3 protein is CASSLAFPSDNEQFF. The DNA of the CDR3 is TGTGCCAGCAGCTTGGCCTTCCCTTCGGACAATGAGCAGTTCTTC.

This chain's CDR3 is CASSPRAEAFF. DNA for the CDR3: TGTGCCAGCAGCCCCCGGGCTGAAGCTTTCTTT. The chain links TRBV21-1 to TRBJ1-1. TRBV21-1 is termed a pseudogene. The CDR3 length is 11 residues.

J is TRBJ1-1 and V is TRBV12-3 or TRBV12-4, with D possibly TRBD1 on 5 matching bases. The V and J ends lost 6 bases and 11 bases respectively, with 19 bases between them. This CDR3 comprises 13 residues. CDR3 in amino acids: CASSRVSRVNAFF. The CDR3, as DNA: TGTGCCAGCAGCCGTGTTTCCAGGGTCAACGCTTTCTTT.

This chain connects TRBV19 to TRBJ1-2; no definite D call. Germline V gene data show CDR1 as LNHDA and CDR2 as SQIVND (reference sequence). Trimming took off 1 base at V and 3 bases at J, with 15 bases between the two ends. This CDR3 has 16 residues. The CDR3 DNA follows: TGTGCCAGTAGTATAGGAGGCAGGAGGGAGGACTATGGCTACACCTTC. Amino acids: CASSIGGRREDYGYTF.

The chain joins TRBV5-6 to TRBJ1-2, with TRBD1 matching 12 bases. CDR3 length equals 19 residues. V lost 4 bases to trimming and J lost 8 bases; unmatched junction nucleotides: 21. Per germline, CDR1 SGHDT and CDR2 YYEEEE. The CDR3 bases are TGTGCCAGCAGCCTACCCTCGGGGTCGCGGGGACAGGGGGCCAGCGGCTACACCTTC. Protein product: CASSLPSGSRGQGASGYTF.

The rearrangement joins TRBV7-9 to TRBJ2-7, with 7 bases identical to TRBD2. V lost 8 bases, J lost 3 bases, and 10 bases stayed unmatched. The CDR3 contains 14 residues. Germline loops: CDR1 SEHNR, CDR2 FQNEAQ (reference sequence). CDR3: CASRSGAGFYEQYF. The CDR3 bases are TGTGCCAGCCGTAGTGGAGCGGGATTCTACGAGCAGTACTTC.

The gene calls are TRBV5-4 and TRBJ2-2; 8 bases line up with TRBD2. Germline V gene data show CDR1 as SGHNT and CDR2 as YYREEE (reference sequence). The CDR3 has 17 residues. After removal of 0 bases from V and 1 base from J, the junction contained 5 bases not matched to a gene. CDR3 sequence reads: CASSLASAGGNTGELFF. In DNA, the CDR3 is TGTGCCAGCAGCTTGGCCTCGGCGGGGGGGAACACCGGGGAGCTGTTTTTT.

The chain joins TRBV7-6 to TRBJ1-1; D not certain. The germline gives CDR1 SGHVS, CDR2 FNYEAQ. This CDR3 contains 18 residues. Trimming shortened V by 1 base and J by 3 bases, and 21 bases separated the two germline ends. The CDR3 nucleotides read TGTGCCAGCAGCTTAGTTCCCCGATTGTGGGGAGCCGACACTGAAGCTTTCTTT. Translation gives CASSLVPRLWGADTEAFF.

The gene calls are TRBV7-9 and TRBJ2-7; D may be TRBD2 (6 bases). Germline assignment: CDR1 SEHNR and CDR2 FQNEAQ (reference sequence). This CDR3 is built from 17 residues. Trimming removed 5 bases from V and 2 bases from J, with 22 bases in between. Here the CDR3 DNA reads TGTGCCAGCAGCCTAGAAAGGGGCGGGGCCTATACCTACGAGCAGTACTTC. Translated, it gives CASSLERGGAYTYEQYF.

This rearrangement joins TRBV2 to TRBJ1-1; no firm D call. CDR1 SNHLY and CDR2 FYNNEI come from the germline V gene. Trimming pared 7 bases from V and 6 bases from J, leaving 24 bases between. This CDR3 spans 16 amino acids. CDR3 region: CASIPPAVEAFAEAFF. The DNA of the CDR3 is TGTGCCAGCATCCCCCCCGCCGTCGAGGCTTTCGCTGAAGCTTTCTTT.

The chain has TRBV7-6 and TRBJ2-7, with TRBD2 matching over 7 bases. The CDR3 totals 17 residues. Trimming took 2 bases from V and 2 from J; bases not matched to a gene: 12. The V gene's germline CDR1 is SGHVS and CDR2 FNYEAQ. The CDR3 reads CASSLMSSGEITYEQYF. DNA of the CDR3: TGTGCCAGCAGCTTAATGTCTAGCGGTGAGATCACCTACGAGCAGTACTTC.

This clone was recorded once. The genes are TRBV19 and TRBJ1-1, with D possibly TRBD1 on 6 matching bases. The CDR3 extends over 14 amino acids. Trimming left V 5 bases short and J 5 bases short, with 15 bases between. Germline lookup yields CDR1 LNHDA and CDR2 SQIVND (reference sequence). CDR3 sequence (DNA): TGTGCCAGTAGTGTGACTGGGGGCTCGACTGAAGCTTTCTTT. Encoded protein: CASSVTGGSTEAFF.

This rearrangement joins TRBV19 to TRBJ1-5; D is uncertain. Germline CDR1 reads LNHDA; CDR2 reads SQIVND (reference sequence). The CDR3 contains 14 residues. Trimming shortened V by 6 bases and J by 5 bases, and 14 bases separated the two germline ends. In nucleotides, the CDR3 is TGTGCCAGTAGAACACGGGAGGTGGATCAGCCCCAGCATTTT. Protein sequence: CASRTREVDQPQHF.

The chain combines TRBV25-1 with TRBJ2-7; TRBD1 aligns across 7 bases. The germline CDR1 and CDR2 sequences are MGHDK and SYGVNS. CDR3 length: 14 amino acids. The V and J ends lost 7 bases and 4 bases, in that order; junction bases with no gene match: 10. In DNA form, the CDR3 reads TGTGCCAGCAAATCCACGACAGGGACGTACGAGCAGTACTTC. Translating it yields CASKSTTGTYEQYF.

The chain recombines TRBV29-1 with TRBJ1-2; the D is unclear. Between the trimmed V and J ends, which lost 7 bases and 6 bases, there was a span of 12 bases. The CDR3 covers 11 residues. Per the germline V gene, CDR1 is SQVTM and CDR2 is ANQGSEA. CDR3 amino acids: CSARSDDGYTF. The CDR3 bases are TGCAGCGCCCGTAGCGATGATGGCTACACCTTC. Full variable domain (outside the CDR3, taken from reference TRBV29-1 and TRBJ1-2): SAVISQKPSRDICQRGTSLTIQCQVDSQVTMMFWYRQQPGQSLTLIATANQGSEATYESGFVIDKFPISRPNLTFSTLTVSNMSPEDSSIYLCSARSDDGYTFGSGTRLTVV.